The 25 T cell receptor beta chains listed next were all sequenced from one sample in a study of T cell responses to AZD1222 COVID-19 vaccine. Method: immunoSEQ multiplex PCR; TCRdb's copy keeps in-frame clones and lacks some. The sample includes 95,000 to 150,000 clones, 88% of them seen just once. Sequencing was performed on peripheral blood, taken on day 0 of AZD1222 vaccination. These receptors all come from an adult in good health.

The rearrangement uses TRBV9 and TRBJ2-4; D ambiguous. Trimming took 0 bases from V and 0 from J, leaving 13 bases between them. CDR3 length: 17 amino acids. Germline lookup yields CDR1 SGDLS and CDR2 YYNGEE. As DNA, the CDR3 is TGTGCCAGCAGCGTAGCGCGAAGGGTTGAAGCCAAAAACATTCAGTACTTC. Its translation: CASSVARRVEAKNIQYF.

The V call is TRBV5-6, the J call TRBJ2-7, with D unresolved. Trimming cost V 0 bases and J 7 bases, with 14 bases left between them. The CDR3 spans 14 residues. The germline V gene encodes CDR1 SGHDT and CDR2 YYEEEE. CDR3: CASSLASRVGEQYF. The DNA for the CDR3 is TGTGCCAGCAGCTTGGCCTCCAGAGTGGGTGAGCAGTACTTC.

The chain employs TRBV10-1 and TRBJ1-1; 7 bases match TRBD1. Germline CDR1 and CDR2: WNHNN and SYGVQD (reference sequence). Trimming took 3 bases from V and 8 from J; bases not matched to a gene: 12. The CDR3 sequence is 15 residues long. The CDR3 sequence is CASSDSRGSNREAFF. The CDR3 DNA follows: TGCGCCAGCAGTGACAGCAGGGGGTCTAACCGCGAAGCTTTCTTT.

Here the CDR3 reads CASSQVRAKGYTF. The CDR3 DNA reads as TGCGCCAGCAGCCAAGTCAGGGCTAAGGGCTACACCTTC. The chain recombines TRBV4-1 with TRBJ1-2, with D possibly matching TRBD1 (5 bases). The germline CDR1 and CDR2 sequences are MGHRA and YSYEKL. V was trimmed by 1 base and J by 8 bases, leaving 11 bases between them. CDR3 length: 13 residues.

V and J are TRBV5-1 and TRBJ2-5, with 11 bases aligning to TRBD2. V was clipped by 4 bases and J by 3 bases; unmatched bases: 2. Germline V lookup: CDR1 SGHRS, CDR2 YFSETQ. This CDR3 has 14 amino acids. The CDR3 coding sequence is TGCGCCAGCAGCGAGGGACTAGCGGAAGAGACCCAGTACTTC. Translated: CASSEGLAEETQYF.

This clone was counted only a few times. The V and J genes are TRBV7-6 and TRBJ1-2; maybe TRBD1 (5 bases). CDR1 and CDR2 from the germline V gene are SGHVS and FNYEAQ. The V end was cut by 1 base, the J end by 1 base, with 10 bases between. The CDR3 has 15 residues. The CDR3 region has the DNA TGTGCCAGCAGCTTAGAGGCAGGGAATAACTATGGCTACACCTTC. It specifies CASSLEAGNNYGYTF.

This clone was seen repeatedly, ten times or more. V gene TRBV9 combines with J gene TRBJ1-5, with a weak D call TRBD1 (5 bases). V was trimmed by 0 bases and J by 11 bases, leaving 21 bases between them. The CDR3 runs to 16 residues. The germline gives CDR1 SGDLS, CDR2 YYNGEE. As DNA, the CDR3 is TGTGCCAGCAGCGTAGGAACACAGGTTCCCTCCTCTGCCCAGCATTTT. Encoded protein: CASSVGTQVPSSAQHF.

This sequence joins TRBV6-5 and TRBJ1-6; D remains unclear. V lost 1 base to trimming and J lost 7 bases, with 8 bases between them. CDR1 and CDR2 (germline): MNHEY, SVGAGI. The CDR3 is 14 residues long. DNA of the CDR3: TGTGCCAGCAGTTACTTTACGGTGAATTCACCCCTCCACTTT. The encoded protein is CASSYFTVNSPLHF.

The chain combines TRBV19 with TRBJ1-4, with 10 bases lining up with TRBD1. The germline CDR1 and CDR2 sequences are LNHDA and SQIVND (reference sequence). CDR3 length: 17 residues. Unmatched junction bases numbered 10, after V lost 5 bases and J lost 4 bases. The CDR3 loop reads CASSRLGQGGFNEKLFF. In nucleotides, the CDR3 is TGTGCCAGTAGTCGCCTTGGACAGGGGGGATTTAATGAAAAACTGTTTTTT.

The gene calls are TRBV6-5 and TRBJ1-5; D is undetermined. V was pared by 0 bases and J by 2 bases, with 8 bases between. The germline gives CDR1 MNHEY, CDR2 SVGAGI. The CDR3 contains 15 residues. CDR3 residues: CASSYSWAGNQPQHF. The DNA for the CDR3 is TGTGCCAGCAGTTACTCGTGGGCAGGCAATCAGCCCCAGCATTTT.

The chain employs TRBV24-1 and TRBJ2-1; no reliable D call. Germline V gene data show CDR1 as KGHDR and CDR2 as SFDVKD. This CDR3 has 16 amino acids. Trimming cost V 3 bases and J 1 base, with 12 bases left between them. The CDR3 is CATSDASGDSYNEQFF. In DNA form, the CDR3 reads TGTGCCACCAGTGATGCCTCAGGCGATTCCTACAATGAGCAGTTCTTC.

The rearrangement joins TRBV7-9 to TRBJ2-2; D is ambiguous. V was cut by 2 bases and J by 0 bases, with 7 bases left in between. Germline CDR1 reads SEHNR; CDR2 reads FQNEAQ (reference sequence). This CDR3 comprises 15 residues. CDR3 sequence reads: CASSLLTANTGELFF. CDR3 DNA sequence: TGTGCCAGCAGCTTATTAACGGCGAACACCGGGGAGCTGTTTTTT.

The gene calls are TRBV27 and TRBJ2-5, with TRBD1 identical over 7 bases. CDR3 size: 16 residues. V was pared by 5 bases and J by 3 bases, with 12 bases of the junction left unmatched. The germline CDR1 and CDR2 sequences are MNHEY and SMNVEV (reference sequence). The CDR3, as DNA: TGTGCCAGCAGTCCCTCTCAGGGGGACCGGGAAGAGACCCAGTACTTC. This gives the protein CASSPSQGDREETQYF.

V and J are TRBV14 and TRBJ2-3; D not resolved. Germline CDR1 reads SGHDN; CDR2 reads FVKESK. The V end lost 0 bases, the J end lost 2 bases, and 6 bases lay between the germline ends. There are 14 residues in the CDR3. DNA of the CDR3: TGTGCCAGCAGCCAAGAGTGGGCCACAGATACGCAGTATTTT. As protein: CASSQEWATDTQYF.

The V gene is TRBV19, the J gene TRBJ1-3, with no clear D. V lost 1 base, J lost 0 bases, and 7 bases lay in between. This CDR3 comprises 15 residues. Germline CDR1 LNHDA, CDR2 SQIVND (reference sequence). CDR3 nucleotides: TGTGCCAGTAGTATAGGAGTAGTCTCTGGAAACACCATATATTTT. This sequence encodes CASSIGVVSGNTIYF.

The chain couples TRBV5-1 to TRBJ2-3, with D possibly matching TRBD1 (6 bases). V was clipped by 1 base and J by 2 bases, with 23 bases between them. Germline assignment: CDR1 SGHRS and CDR2 YFSETQ. CDR3 length: 19 residues. DNA of the CDR3: TGCGCCAGCAGCTTGTTTCTGGGACACATCACGACCAACACAGATACGCAGTATTTT. Protein product: CASSLFLGHITTNTDTQYF.

The chain links TRBV6-4 to TRBJ2-7, with a weak D call TRBD1 (5 bases). CDR3 size: 15 residues. Trimming took off 3 bases at V and 0 bases at J, with 12 bases between the two ends. Per the germline V gene, CDR1 is MRHNA and CDR2 is SNTAGT. CDR3 nucleotides: TGTGCCAGCAGTGAAGGGCAGGGAACCTCCTACGAGCAGTACTTC. Protein sequence: CASSEGQGTSYEQYF.

The sample holds one count of this clone. This chain uses TRBV14 with TRBJ2-3; D is ambiguous. Trimming shortened V by 0 bases and J by 1 base, and 11 bases separated the two germline ends. The CDR3 runs to 16 residues. The germline gives CDR1 SGHDN, CDR2 FVKESK. The CDR3 spells CASSQDAGIGTDTQYF. In DNA form, the CDR3 reads TGTGCCAGCAGCCAAGATGCTGGCATCGGCACAGATACGCAGTATTTT.

The chain couples TRBV4-3 to TRBJ1-4; the D gene is possibly TRBD1 (5 bases). Germline V gene lookup returns CDR1 LGHNA and CDR2 YSLEER. This CDR3 has 13 residues. With 6 bases removed from V and 7 bases from J, the gap between germline ends came to 12 bases. The CDR3 DNA follows: TGCGCCAGCAGTAGAGATAGGGGTGAAAAACTGTTTTTT. It encodes CASSRDRGEKLFF.

This sequence joins TRBV19 and TRBJ1-5; a possible D gene is TRBD1 (6 bases). Looked up from germline, CDR1 is LNHDA and CDR2 is SQIVND (reference sequence). With 6 bases removed from V and 3 bases from J, the gap between germline ends came to 21 bases. There are 17 residues in the CDR3. The CDR3 region is CASRGLGTGRDNQPQHF. CDR3 coding DNA: TGTGCCAGTAGGGGCTTAGGCACAGGGAGGGACAATCAGCCCCAGCATTTT.

The CDR3 coding sequence is TGTGCCAGCAGTTACTCCTCACAGCCCCTCGAGCAGTACTTC. Its translation is CASSYSSQPLEQYF. This chain joins TRBV6-5 and TRBJ2-7; D call uncertain. The CDR3 sequence is 14 residues long. Deletions cut 0 bases from V and 6 bases from J, with 12 bases between. Germline loops: CDR1 MNHEY, CDR2 SVGAGI.

V is TRBV3-1 (or the pseudogene TRBV3-2) and J is TRBJ2-7, with no clear D. Trimming left V 0 bases short and J 5 bases short, with 11 bases between. Per germline, CDR1 LGHDT and CDR2 YNNKEL (reference sequence). The CDR3 has 14 amino acids. DNA for the CDR3: TGTGCCAGCAGCCAAGATGCATGGTCCCACGAGCAGTACTTC. Its protein product is CASSQDAWSHEQYF.

The chain has TRBV19 and TRBJ1-2; the D is unclear. Between the trimmed V and J ends, which lost 5 bases and 8 bases, there was a span of 24 bases. CDR1 and CDR2 (germline): LNHDA, SQIVND (reference sequence). This CDR3 has 16 residues. CDR3 in amino acids: CASSHPATADAGGYTF. CDR3 nucleotides: TGTGCCAGTAGTCACCCCGCGACGGCCGACGCTGGCGGCTACACCTTC. The entire variable domain, with the rest obtained from reference TRBV19 and TRBJ1-2, is as follows: DGGITQSPKYLFRKEGQNVTLSCEQNLNHDAMYWYRQDPGQGLRLIYYSQIVNDFQKGDIAEGYSVSREKKESFPLTVTSAQKNPTAFYLCASSHPATADAGGYTFGSGTRLTVV.

V usage is TRBV29-1 and J usage is TRBJ2-1, with 11 bases lining up with TRBD2. This CDR3 region has 16 residues. Losses at the gene ends were 1 base for V and 4 bases for J; bases not matched to a gene: 6. Germline V gene data show CDR1 as SQVTM and CDR2 as ANQGSEA. This CDR3 is CSVEVGTSGLYNEQFF. The CDR3 DNA sequence: TGCAGCGTTGAAGTAGGGACTAGCGGCCTTTACAATGAGCAGTTCTTC.

This rearrangement joins TRBV6-5 to TRBJ2-7; no clear D gene. This CDR3 is built from 14 residues. With 2 bases removed from V and 2 bases from J, the gap between germline ends came to 10 bases. Looked up from germline, CDR1 is MNHEY and CDR2 is SVGAGI. CDR3 sequence reads: CASSYGRLTYEQYF. The CDR3 DNA follows: TGTGCCAGCAGTTACGGCAGATTAACCTACGAGCAGTACTTC.